These T cell receptor beta chains were read from a single sample in a study of T cells after posttransplantation cyclophosphamide. The repertoire was sequenced with immunoSEQ multiplex PCR; TCRdb's copy has only in-frame clones and lacks some. Of 50,000 to 65,000 clones in the sample, just over 85% are singletons; the top ten hold about 2.7%. The specimen sequenced was PBMCs. The receptor source for this set is a man younger than 45 with a blood cancer, CMV-positive, and with a related stem cell donor. Each CDR3 is given with its conserved first and last residue. The D gene is left open where the match is weak. Clone size is stated in some rows and not others, as once, few, many or a class when expanded.

J | size | V | D | DNA | CDR3
TRBJ2-7 | - | TRBV13 | TRBD1 | TGTGCCAGCAGCTCGGGACAGAAATACGAGCAGTACTTC | CASSSGQKYEQYF
TRBJ1-3 | - | TRBV5-1 | - | TGCGCCAGCAGCTTGCAGGGATTTGGAAACACCATATATTTT | CASSLQGFGNTIYF
TRBJ2-3 | - | TRBV2 | - | TGTGCCAGCAGTGAACAGGGGATAGTCAGCACAGATACGCAGTATTTT | CASSEQGIVSTDTQYF
TRBJ2-3 | - | TRBV4-2 | - | TGTGCCAGCAGCCAAGATAGTGTCGGGAGTGTTCGATACACAGATACGCAGTATTTT | CASSQDSVGSVRYTDTQYF
TRBJ1-1 | - | TRBV30 | - | TGTGCCTGGAGGGGGGATACGGGGGACACTGAAGCTTTCTTT | CAWRGDTGDTEAFF
TRBJ1-2 | - | TRBV27 | - | TGTGCCAGCAGTCCACAGGGTACCCACTATGGCTACACCTTC | CASSPQGTHYGYTF
TRBJ1-2 | - | TRBV28 | - | TGTGCCAGCAGTTTATCTGACTATGGCTACACCTTC | CASSLSDYGYTF
TRBJ1-2 | - | TRBV2 | - | TGTGCCAGCAGTGAAGAGGGGAACTATGGCTACACCTTC | CASSEEGNYGYTF
TRBJ1-3 | - | TRBV13 | - | TGTGCCAGCAGCGTCAGGGTTAACTCTGGAAACACCATATATTTT | CASSVRVNSGNTIYF
TRBJ2-2 | once | TRBV18 | TRBD2 | TGTGCCAGCTCATTCCTAAGCGGGGGCGCGACCGGGGAGCTGTTTTTT | CASSFLSGGATGELFF
TRBJ2-1 | few | TRBV13 | TRBD2 | TGTGCCAGCAGACTAGCGGCCAACAATGAGCAGTTCTTC | CASRLAANNEQFF
TRBJ1-5 | - | TRBV14 | - | TGTGCCAGCAGCCAAGGGGGCCCAAATCAGCCCCAGCATTTT | CASSQGGPNQPQHF
TRBJ2-4 | - | TRBV18 | - | TGTGCCAGCTCACCGACGACAAGGGGTGCCAAAAACATTCAGTACTTC | CASSPTTRGAKNIQYF
TRBJ2-5 | - | TRBV20-1 | - | TGCAGTGCTGTTTTTTCGGTGACCCAGTACTTC | CSAVFSVTQYF
TRBJ1-1 | - | TRBV5-1 | - | TGCGCCAGCAGCCTATCGACACCGACCACTGAAGCTTTCTTT | CASSLSTPTTEAFF
TRBJ2-7 | once | TRBV29-1 | - | TGCAGCGTTGAAGGCAGGGCCCCCTACGAGCAGTACTTC | CSVEGRAPYEQYF
TRBJ2-3 | once | TRBV9 | - | TGTGCCAGCAGTCCAGGAAGTTCTACAGATACGCAGTATTTT | CASSPGSSTDTQYF
TRBJ2-7 | once | TRBV5-1 | - | TGCGCCAGCAGCCATATACAGCCAGGGGCCTCCTACGAGCAGTACTTC | CASSHIQPGASYEQYF
TRBJ1-4 | - | TRBV30 | - | TGTGCCTGGAGCCCGTGGCAGGGCGCAACTAATGAAAAACTGTTTTTT | CAWSPWQGATNEKLFF
TRBJ1-3 | - | TRBV11-2 | TRBD1 | TGTGCCAGCAGCTTAAGGGACAGGGCTGGAAACACCATATATTTT | CASSLRDRAGNTIYF
TRBJ2-3 | - | TRBV9 | TRBD2 | TGTGCCAGCAGCGTAGGCACTAGCGGGCAAACAGATACGCAGTATTTT | CASSVGTSGQTDTQYF
TRBJ2-7 | - | TRBV2 | - | TGTGCCAGCCTTGAAGGGGCAGAGAGCTACGAGCAGTACTTC | CASLEGAESYEQYF
TRBJ1-5 | - | TRBV28 | - | TGTGCCAGCAGTACTATATACAGGGTTAGCAATCAGCCCCAGCATTTT | CASSTIYRVSNQPQHF
TRBJ2-3 | - | TRBV5-1 | TRBD1 | TGCGCCAGCAGCTTATGGCCCGGACAGGGTATATCAGATACGCAGTATTTT | CASSLWPGQGISDTQYF
TRBJ2-1 | - | TRBV19 | TRBD2 | TGTGCCAGTAGTATTTTCCTAGCGGGATTTAAGAATGAGCAGTTCTTC | CASSIFLAGFKNEQFF
TRBJ2-7 | - | TRBV5-1 | - | TGCGCCAGCAGAAATCCAGGGCCCAACGAGCAGTACTTC | CASRNPGPNEQYF
TRBJ2-2 | - | TRBV7-3 | TRBD2 | TGTGCCAGCAGCTCGAGGACTAGCGGGAAGGCCGGGGAGCTGTTTTTT | CASSSRTSGKAGELFF
TRBJ1-2 | - | TRBV7-2 | - | TGTGCCAGCAGCTTACGGACACCCTTTAACTATGGCTACACCTTC | CASSLRTPFNYGYTF
TRBJ2-3 | - | TRBV5-4 | TRBD2 | TGTGCCAGCAGCGCCCTACTAGCGGGAGGGGGCACAGATACGCAGTATTTT | CASSALLAGGGTDTQYF
TRBJ2-3 | - | TRBV30 | TRBD1 | TGTGCCTGGGGACAGGGTTCAGATACGCAGTATTTT | CAWGQGSDTQYF